A selection of T cell receptor beta chains follows, all from one sample in a study of blood T cell repertoires in COVID-19. Assay used: immunoSEQ multiplex PCR; TCRdb lists only in-frame clones, some missing. This sample carries 200,000 to 300,000 clones, 75% to 85% of them seen once, and the ten largest clones take 5.5%. The sample was peripheral blood. The source is a human donor in a cohort sampled during active COVID-19. The CDR3 runs from the conserved cysteine through the conserved F or W. A D gene is named only where the DNA matches it firmly. Not every row has a clone size; where given, it reads once, few, many or a size class.

cdr3_aa: CASCCPGQGEETQYF
cdr3_nt: TGCGCCAGCTGCTGCCCGGGACAGGGAGAAGAGACCCAGTACTTC
v_call: TRBV5-1
j_call: TRBJ2-5
d_call: TRBD1
clone_size: -

cdr3_aa: CASSYLRHMGNTEAFF
cdr3_nt: TGTGCCAGCAGTTACTTAAGACATATGGGGAACACTGAAGCTTTCTTT
v_call: TRBV6-5
j_call: TRBJ1-1
d_call: -
clone_size: -

cdr3_aa: CASSLLAGETQYF
cdr3_nt: TGTGCCAGCAGCTTACTAGCGGGGGAGACCCAGTACTTC
v_call: TRBV7-6
j_call: TRBJ2-5
d_call: TRBD2
clone_size: once

cdr3_aa: CASSKWGGAETDTQYF
cdr3_nt: TGTGCCAGTAGTAAGTGGGGGGGGGCTGAAACAGATACGCAGTATTTT
v_call: TRBV19
j_call: TRBJ2-3
d_call: -
clone_size: -

cdr3_aa: CASSPGTSLVEQYF
cdr3_nt: TGTGCCAGCAGTCCCGGGACTAGTCTGGTCGAGCAGTACTTC
v_call: TRBV28
j_call: TRBJ2-7
d_call: TRBD2
clone_size: -

cdr3_aa: CASSQSRNEKLFF
cdr3_nt: TGCGCCAGCAGCCAGAGCCGTAATGAAAAACTGTTTTTT
v_call: TRBV4-1
j_call: TRBJ1-4
d_call: -
clone_size: few

cdr3_aa: CASSQWDRVVYEQYF
cdr3_nt: TGTGCCAGCAGCCAATGGGACAGGGTTGTCTACGAGCAGTACTTC
v_call: TRBV3-1/TRBV3-2
j_call: TRBJ2-7
d_call: TRBD1
clone_size: -

cdr3_aa: CAISESQGASYEQYF
cdr3_nt: TGTGCCATCAGTGAGTCGCAGGGGGCTTCCTACGAGCAGTACTTC
v_call: TRBV10-3
j_call: TRBJ2-7
d_call: TRBD1
clone_size: -

cdr3_aa: CASGQIYEQYF
cdr3_nt: TGTGCCAGCGGCCAGATCTACGAGCAGTACTTC
v_call: TRBV11-2
j_call: TRBJ2-7
d_call: -
clone_size: -

cdr3_aa: CASSAASGRSYNEQFF
cdr3_nt: TGTGCCAGCAGTGCCGCTAGCGGCCGCTCCTACAATGAGCAGTTCTTC
v_call: TRBV27
j_call: TRBJ2-1
d_call: TRBD2
clone_size: few

cdr3_aa: CASSPGQGVSETGELFF
cdr3_nt: TGTGCCAGCAGTCCGGGACAGGGGGTGTCGGAGACCGGGGAGCTGTTTTTT
v_call: TRBV6-6
j_call: TRBJ2-2
d_call: TRBD1
clone_size: -

cdr3_aa: CASSPGLAGELFF
cdr3_nt: TGTGCCAGCAGTCCGGGACTCGCCGGGGAGCTGTTTTTT
v_call: TRBV12-3/TRBV12-4
j_call: TRBJ2-2
d_call: -
clone_size: -

cdr3_aa: CASSLRGLGYGYTF
cdr3_nt: TGTGCCAGCAGTTTACGGGGGTTGGGCTATGGCTACACCTTC
v_call: TRBV27
j_call: TRBJ1-2
d_call: -
clone_size: -

cdr3_aa: CASTQTGDRAQETQYF
cdr3_nt: TGTGCCAGCACCCAAACAGGGGACAGGGCTCAAGAGACCCAGTACTTC
v_call: TRBV5-6
j_call: TRBJ2-5
d_call: TRBD1
clone_size: -

cdr3_aa: CASSEAGGFNNSPLHF
cdr3_nt: TGTGCCAGCAGTGAAGCGGGAGGGTTCAATAATTCACCCCTCCACTTT
v_call: TRBV2
j_call: TRBJ1-6
d_call: -
clone_size: -

cdr3_aa: CASSQGYSTDTQYF
cdr3_nt: TGTGCCAGCAGCCAGGGATATAGCACAGATACGCAGTATTTT
v_call: TRBV2
j_call: TRBJ2-3
d_call: -
clone_size: -

cdr3_aa: CASSLDIGTRRSYEQYF
cdr3_nt: TGTGCCAGCAGCTTGGACATTGGGACACGACGTTCCTACGAGCAGTACTTC
v_call: TRBV5-4
j_call: TRBJ2-7
d_call: -
clone_size: -

cdr3_aa: CASSSASGGAKQYF
cdr3_nt: TGTGCCAGCAGCTCGGCTAGCGGGGGGGCCAAGCAGTACTTC
v_call: TRBV7-2
j_call: TRBJ2-7
d_call: TRBD2
clone_size: few

cdr3_aa: CASSSPGQSYGYTF
cdr3_nt: TGCGCCAGCAGCTCTCCGGGACAGTCCTATGGCTACACCTTC
v_call: TRBV5-1
j_call: TRBJ1-2
d_call: TRBD1
clone_size: -

cdr3_aa: CASSLGGIYEQYF
cdr3_nt: TGTGCCAGCAGCTTGGGAGGGATCTACGAGCAGTACTTC
v_call: TRBV5-4
j_call: TRBJ2-7
d_call: -
clone_size: -

cdr3_aa: CASSRTGTGWETQYF
cdr3_nt: TGTGCCAGCAGTAGAACCGGGACAGGATGGGAGACCCAGTACTTC
v_call: TRBV27
j_call: TRBJ2-5
d_call: TRBD1
clone_size: -

cdr3_aa: CASSFPGGLGFYNSPLHF
cdr3_nt: TGTGCCAGCAGTTTCCCAGGGGGCTTGGGGTTCTATAATTCACCCCTCCACTTT
v_call: TRBV28
j_call: TRBJ1-6
d_call: TRBD1
clone_size: -

cdr3_aa: CASSQDPQASGILYNEQFF
cdr3_nt: TGTGCCAGCAGCCAAGATCCTCAGGCTAGCGGGATCCTTTACAATGAGCAGTTCTTC
v_call: TRBV14
j_call: TRBJ2-1
d_call: TRBD2
clone_size: -

cdr3_aa: CASSPTGRLPPGSQPQHF
cdr3_nt: TGCGCCAGCAGCCCGACAGGGCGGCTACCGCCCGGATCGCAGCCCCAGCATTTT
v_call: TRBV4-1
j_call: TRBJ1-5
d_call: TRBD1
clone_size: -

cdr3_aa: CAISENDGTLGAQYF
cdr3_nt: TGTGCCATCAGTGAGAATGATGGCACTTTAGGGGCCCAGTACTTC
v_call: TRBV10-3
j_call: TRBJ2-5
d_call: -
clone_size: -

cdr3_aa: CASSLGLAGATNTGELFF
cdr3_nt: TGTGCCAGCAGCTTGGGCCTAGCGGGAGCCACGAACACCGGGGAGCTGTTTTTT
v_call: TRBV5-6
j_call: TRBJ2-2
d_call: TRBD2
clone_size: -

cdr3_aa: CSASNGQGLGKTEAFF
cdr3_nt: TGCAGTGCTAGTAACGGACAGGGGTTGGGGAAGACTGAAGCTTTCTTT
v_call: TRBV20-1
j_call: TRBJ1-1
d_call: TRBD1
clone_size: -

cdr3_aa: CASLDTMNTEAFF
cdr3_nt: TGCGCCAGCCTTGACACAATGAACACTGAAGCTTTCTTT
v_call: TRBV5-1
j_call: TRBJ1-1
d_call: -
clone_size: many

cdr3_aa: CASTRDFYTGELFF
cdr3_nt: TGCGCCAGCACCCGGGACTTCTACACCGGGGAGCTGTTTTTT
v_call: TRBV10-1
j_call: TRBJ2-2
d_call: -
clone_size: -

cdr3_aa: CASSDRLAGANEQFF
cdr3_nt: TGCGCCAGCAGCGACAGGCTAGCGGGAGCTAATGAGCAGTTCTTC
v_call: TRBV10-1
j_call: TRBJ2-1
d_call: TRBD2
clone_size: -

cdr3_aa: CASSLRRLLYGYTF
cdr3_nt: TGTGCCAGCAGCCTTCGGAGATTACTCTATGGCTACACCTTC
v_call: TRBV6-5
j_call: TRBJ1-2
d_call: -
clone_size: -

cdr3_aa: CASSLGGTGDETQYF
cdr3_nt: TGTGCCAGCAGCTTAGGAGGGACAGGGGACGAGACCCAGTACTTC
v_call: TRBV7-6
j_call: TRBJ2-5
d_call: TRBD1
clone_size: once

cdr3_aa: CASSPTGGTSYNEQFF
cdr3_nt: TGCGCCAGCAGCCCTACGGGCGGGACCTCCTACAATGAGCAGTTCTTC
v_call: TRBV5-1
j_call: TRBJ2-1
d_call: -
clone_size: -

cdr3_aa: CASSFTGTGGGPNTGELFF
cdr3_nt: TGTGCCAGCAGTTTTACCGGGACAGGGGGCGGCCCGAACACCGGGGAGCTGTTTTTT
v_call: TRBV27
j_call: TRBJ2-2
d_call: TRBD1
clone_size: -

cdr3_aa: CASSLGTASSYEQYF
cdr3_nt: TGTGCCAGCAGCTTGGGGACAGCTAGCTCCTACGAGCAGTACTTC
v_call: TRBV7-6
j_call: TRBJ2-7
d_call: TRBD1
clone_size: -

cdr3_aa: CASGVRPDKYF
cdr3_nt: TGTGCCAGCGGCGTCCGACCGGACAAATATTTT
v_call: TRBV7-9
j_call: TRBJ1-3
d_call: -
clone_size: once

cdr3_aa: CAISASGRNTGELFF
cdr3_nt: TGTGCCATCAGTGCTAGCGGCAGGAACACCGGGGAGCTGTTTTTT
v_call: TRBV10-3
j_call: TRBJ2-2
d_call: TRBD2
clone_size: -

cdr3_aa: CASRALTGENEQYF
cdr3_nt: TGTGCCAGCAGAGCCTTGACAGGGGAAAACGAGCAGTACTTC
v_call: TRBV6-5
j_call: TRBJ2-7
d_call: TRBD1
clone_size: once

cdr3_aa: CASSSGQGLVTEAFF
cdr3_nt: TGTGCCAGCAGCTCGGGACAGGGGTTAGTGACTGAAGCTTTCTTT
v_call: TRBV7-6
j_call: TRBJ1-1
d_call: TRBD1
clone_size: -

cdr3_aa: CASQGAGDYNEQFF
cdr3_nt: TGTGCCAGCCAAGGGGCGGGGGACTACAATGAGCAGTTCTTC
v_call: TRBV6-6
j_call: TRBJ2-1
d_call: TRBD2
clone_size: -

cdr3_aa: CASGQFYEQYF
cdr3_nt: TGCGCTTCGGGACAGTTCTACGAGCAGTACTTC
v_call: TRBV5-1
j_call: TRBJ2-7
d_call: TRBD1
clone_size: -

cdr3_aa: CASSTRTGLSDQPQHF
cdr3_nt: TGTGCCAGTAGTACCCGGACAGGGTTAAGCGATCAGCCCCAGCATTTT
v_call: TRBV19
j_call: TRBJ1-5
d_call: TRBD1
clone_size: -

cdr3_aa: CASSSLTGPNDTF
cdr3_nt: TGTGCCAGCAGTAGTCTGACAGGTCCCAACGACACCTTC
v_call: TRBV6-5
j_call: TRBJ1-2
d_call: -
clone_size: -